This T cell receptor beta chain appears in the sequencing data of a study of blood T cell repertoires in COVID-19. About the study: T cells, B-cell-depleted T cells, or PBMCs provided the cDNA or gDNA that served as material.

The germline V gene encodes CDR1 SGHVS and CDR2 FNYEAQ. The CDR3 has 14 amino acids. The V end was cut by 1 base, the J end by 1 base, with 8 bases between. In the source study's methods: Quantification of nucleated cells was approximated via reference gene primer amplification. Using immunoSEQ multiplex PCR, the repertoire was profiled, and TCRdb retains in-frame clones only, with some absent. The DNA gave D and trimming, while V, J and clone size come from that table. This table has 50,000 to 85,000 clones, 91% appearing once. The sequence came from a human donor in a cohort sampled during active COVID-19. The rearrangement joins TRBV7-6 to TRBJ2-7, with D tentatively TRBD1 (6 bases). Sequenced: peripheral blood. The CDR3 DNA follows: TGTGCCAGCAGCTTAGGGACAGATTCCTACGAGCAGTACTTC. Protein sequence: CASSLGTDSYEQYF.